The T cell receptor beta chain under discussion was sequenced for a study of OX40 agonist ivuxolimab in advanced cancers. Study-wide points: In CD8+ T cells, expanded clones were on average more numerous than in CD4+.

CDR3 length: 15 amino acids. With respect to this clone: The antigen is undetermined.

The repertoire was sequenced with immunoSEQ multiplex PCR; TCRdb's copy has only in-frame clones and lacks some. The sample gives about 36,000 clones, about 70% of which show up once; approximately 17% is in the top ten. Sequences were derived from CD4+ or CD8+ T cells sorted from blood, sampled in a trial of the OX40 agonist ivuxolimab. This TCR was sampled from an adult with an advanced solid tumor such as melanoma, head and neck, liver or kidney cancer. The gene calls are TRBV21-1 and TRBJ2-7; the DNA was not used to check the table's D call, TRBD1. TRBV21-1 has pseudogene status. CDR3 coding DNA: TGTGCCAGCAGCAAAAGCCGACAGAGCTCCTACGAGCAGTACGTC. Translating gives CASSKSRQSSYEQYV.